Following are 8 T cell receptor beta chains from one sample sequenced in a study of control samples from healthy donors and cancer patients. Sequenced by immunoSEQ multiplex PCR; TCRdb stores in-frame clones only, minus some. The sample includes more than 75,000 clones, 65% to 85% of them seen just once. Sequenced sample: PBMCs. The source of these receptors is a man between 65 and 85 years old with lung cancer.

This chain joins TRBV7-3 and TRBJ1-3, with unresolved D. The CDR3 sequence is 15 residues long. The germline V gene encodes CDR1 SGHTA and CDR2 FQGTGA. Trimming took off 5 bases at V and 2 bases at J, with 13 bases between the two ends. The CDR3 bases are TGTGCCAGCAGCCTAGCTCCTGGACCTGGAAACACCATATATTTT. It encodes CASSLAPGPGNTIYF.

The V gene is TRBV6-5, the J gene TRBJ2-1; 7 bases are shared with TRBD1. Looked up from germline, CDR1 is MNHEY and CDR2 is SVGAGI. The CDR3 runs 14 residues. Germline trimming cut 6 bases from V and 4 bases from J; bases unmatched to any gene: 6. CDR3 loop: CASSGMGQYNEQFF. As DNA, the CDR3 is TGTGCCAGCAGCGGAATGGGACAGTACAATGAGCAGTTCTTC.

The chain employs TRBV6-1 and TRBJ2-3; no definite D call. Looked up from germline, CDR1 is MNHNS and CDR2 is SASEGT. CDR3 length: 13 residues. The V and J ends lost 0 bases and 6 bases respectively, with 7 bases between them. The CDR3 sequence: CASSEATVDTQYF. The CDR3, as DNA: TGTGCCAGCAGTGAAGCCACGGTTGATACGCAGTATTTT.

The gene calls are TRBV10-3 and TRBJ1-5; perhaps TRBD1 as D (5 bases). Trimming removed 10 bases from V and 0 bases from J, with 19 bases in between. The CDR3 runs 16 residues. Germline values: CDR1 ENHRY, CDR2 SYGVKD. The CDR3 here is CATFPGQGYSNQPQHF. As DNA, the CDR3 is TGTGCCACCTTTCCCGGGCAGGGCTATAGCAATCAGCCCCAGCATTTT.

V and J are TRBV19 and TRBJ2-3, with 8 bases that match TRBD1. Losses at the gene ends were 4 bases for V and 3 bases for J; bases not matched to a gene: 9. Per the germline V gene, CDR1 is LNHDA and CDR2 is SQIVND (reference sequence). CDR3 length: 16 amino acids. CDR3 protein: CASSNPGTGPTDTQYF. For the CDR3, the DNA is TGTGCCAGTAGTAACCCGGGGACAGGCCCAACAGATACGCAGTATTTT. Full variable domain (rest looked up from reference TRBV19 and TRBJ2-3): DGGITQSPKYLFRKEGQNVTLSCEQNLNHDAMYWYRQDPGQGLRLIYYSQIVNDFQKGDIAEGYSVSREKKESFPLTVTSAQKNPTAFYLCASSNPGTGPTDTQYFGPGTRLTVL.

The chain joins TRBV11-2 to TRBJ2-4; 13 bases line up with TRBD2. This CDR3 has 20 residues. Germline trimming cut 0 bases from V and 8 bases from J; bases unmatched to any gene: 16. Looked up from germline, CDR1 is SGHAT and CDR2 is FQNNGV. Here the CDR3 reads CASSLEGQPGLAGIRYIQYF. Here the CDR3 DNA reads TGTGCCAGCAGCTTAGAAGGCCAGCCGGGACTAGCGGGGATCCGGTACATTCAGTACTTC.

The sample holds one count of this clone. Here the CDR3 DNA reads TGTGCCACCAGTGGTCGGACAGGGAACTATGGCTACACCTTC. It yields the protein CATSGRTGNYGYTF. This sequence joins TRBV24-1 and TRBJ1-2; 8 bases fit TRBD1. The CDR3 runs to 14 residues. Germline CDR1 KGHDR, CDR2 SFDVKD. V shed 5 bases and J 2 bases; nucleotides not matched to a gene: 3.

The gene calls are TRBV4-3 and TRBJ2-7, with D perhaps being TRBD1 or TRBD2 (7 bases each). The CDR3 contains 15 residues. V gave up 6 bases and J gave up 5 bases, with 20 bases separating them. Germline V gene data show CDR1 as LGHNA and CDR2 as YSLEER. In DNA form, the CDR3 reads TGCGCCAGCAGTCCGGGGGGACAGACAAACCACGAGCAGTACTTC. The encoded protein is CASSPGGQTNHEQYF.